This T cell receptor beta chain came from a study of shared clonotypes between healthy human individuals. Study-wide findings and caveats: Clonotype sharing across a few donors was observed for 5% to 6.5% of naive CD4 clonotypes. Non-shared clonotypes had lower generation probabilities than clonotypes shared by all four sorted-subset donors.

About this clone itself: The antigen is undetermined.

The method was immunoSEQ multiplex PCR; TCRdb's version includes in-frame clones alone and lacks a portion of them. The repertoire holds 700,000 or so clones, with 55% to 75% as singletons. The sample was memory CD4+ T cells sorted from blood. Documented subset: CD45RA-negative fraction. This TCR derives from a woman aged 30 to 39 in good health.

DNA for the CDR3: TGTGCCAGCAGCCCCCCGGGACTAGCACCCAATGAGCAGTTCTTC. Translation: CASSPPGLAPNEQFF. V gene TRBV7-2 combines with J gene TRBJ2-1; 9 bases are a match to TRBD2. J was trimmed by 6 bases and V by 5 bases; bases with no gene match: 8. Germline loops: CDR1 SGHTA, CDR2 FQGNSA. CDR3 length equals 15 residues. Drawing the rest from reference TRBV7-2 and TRBJ2-1, the complete variable domain is GAGVSQSPSNKVTEKGKDVELRCDPISGHTALYWYRQSLGQGLEFLIYFQGNSAPDKSGLPSDRFSAERTGGSVSTLTIQRTQQEDSAVYLCASSPPGLAPNEQFFGPGTRLTVL.